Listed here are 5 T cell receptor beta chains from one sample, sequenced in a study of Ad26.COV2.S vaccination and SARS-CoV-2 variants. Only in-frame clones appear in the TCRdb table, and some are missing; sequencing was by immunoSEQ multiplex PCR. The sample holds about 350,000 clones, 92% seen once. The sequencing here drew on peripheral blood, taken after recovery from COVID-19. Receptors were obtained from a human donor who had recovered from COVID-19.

The CDR3 region is CASGLVQGYTYNEQFF. The CDR3 nucleotides read TGTGCTAGTGGTTTGGTACAGGGCTACACCTACAATGAGCAGTTCTTC. The chain combines TRBV12-5 with TRBJ2-1; the D gene is possibly TRBD1 (6 bases). CDR1 and CDR2 from the germline V gene are LGHNT and FRNRAP. The CDR3 runs to 16 residues. Trimming stripped 0 bases from V and 2 bases from J, with 11 bases between. The full variable domain, completed using reference TRBV12-5 and TRBJ2-1, is DARVTQTPRHKVTEMGQEVTMRCQPILGHNTVFWYRQTMMQGLELLAYFRNRAPLDDSGMPKDRFSAEMPDATLATLKIQPSEPRDSAVYFCASGLVQGYTYNEQFFGPGTRLTVL.

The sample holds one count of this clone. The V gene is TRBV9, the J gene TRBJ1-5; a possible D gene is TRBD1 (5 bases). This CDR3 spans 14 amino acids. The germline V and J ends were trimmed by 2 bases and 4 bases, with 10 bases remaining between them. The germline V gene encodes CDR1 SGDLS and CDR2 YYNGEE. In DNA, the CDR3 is TGTGCCAGCAGCGTGACCGGGACTAATCAGCCCCAGCATTTT. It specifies CASSVTGTNQPQHF.

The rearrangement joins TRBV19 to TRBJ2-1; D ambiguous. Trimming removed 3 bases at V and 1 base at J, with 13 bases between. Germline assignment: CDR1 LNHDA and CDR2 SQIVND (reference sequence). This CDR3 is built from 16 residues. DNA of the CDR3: TGTGCCAGTAGTATGGGTCAGGCTCAGTCCTACAATGAGCAGTTCTTC. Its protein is CASSMGQAQSYNEQFF. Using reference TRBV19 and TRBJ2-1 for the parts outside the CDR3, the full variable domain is DGGITQSPKYLFRKEGQNVTLSCEQNLNHDAMYWYRQDPGQGLRLIYYSQIVNDFQKGDIAEGYSVSREKKESFPLTVTSAQKNPTAFYLCASSMGQAQSYNEQFFGPGTRLTVL.

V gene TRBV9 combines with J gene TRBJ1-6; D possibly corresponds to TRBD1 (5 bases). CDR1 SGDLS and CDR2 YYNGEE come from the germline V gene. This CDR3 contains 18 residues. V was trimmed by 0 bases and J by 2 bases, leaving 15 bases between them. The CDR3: CASSVATGTDTYNSPLHF. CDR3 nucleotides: TGTGCCAGCAGCGTAGCTACGGGGACGGACACCTATAATTCACCCCTCCACTTT. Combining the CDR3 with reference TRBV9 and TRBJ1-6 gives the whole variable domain DSGVTQTPKHLITATGQRVTLRCSPRSGDLSVYWYQQSLDQGLQFLIQYYNGEERAKGNILERFSAQQFPDLHSELNLSSLELGDSALYFCASSVATGTDTYNSPLHFGNGTRLTVT.

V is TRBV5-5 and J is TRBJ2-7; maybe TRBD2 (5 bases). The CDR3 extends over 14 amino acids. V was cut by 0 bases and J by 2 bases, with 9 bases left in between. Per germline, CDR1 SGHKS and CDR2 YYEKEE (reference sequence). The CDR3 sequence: CASSLVPGTYEQYF. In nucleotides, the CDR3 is TGTGCCAGCAGCTTGGTACCGGGAACCTACGAGCAGTACTTC.